This TCR beta chain was profiled in a study of post-analysis software for immune sequencing data. Turning to the study itself: Recorded subtypes: relapsing-remitting, secondary progressive, progressive-relapsing; some patients unannotated. General observations from the study: F measure grouped same-batch samples tightly together. The study found TRBV5-6, TRBV5-1 and TRBV20-1 among five TRBV segments more frequent in patients than controls.

Trimming cost V 6 bases and J 14 bases, with 17 bases left between them. Germline V lookup: CDR1 MNHEY, CDR2 SVGAGI. The CDR3 contains 12 residues. This clonotype was recorded at least ten times. Its specificity is not known. Prepared TCR beta cDNA libraries contained unique molecular identifiers. Each CDR3 protein is one row after TCRdb ran MiXCR on the PCR reads. The sample has about 800,000 distinct CDR3 sequences, roughly 29% seen once. Sequences were obtained from blood. V and J are TRBV6-5 and TRBJ2-4; TRBD2 is a possible D gene (5 bases). The source of this sequence is a girl aged 10 to 17 with multiple sclerosis. CDR3 nucleotides: TGTGCCAGCAGGCCCGGAGGAAGGCGGGAGTACTTC. Its protein is CASRPGGRREYF.